This T cell receptor beta chain was sequenced for a study of cytomegalovirus exposure and HLA in healthy donors. Study-level findings and limits: Previous analysis showed most TCR beta V segments were productive about 87% or about 30% of the time. As a later analysis revealed, the rate of TCR association differed by HLA locus, with DRB1 most and HLA-C fewest.

On this clone: What it recognizes is unknown.

The germline V and J ends were trimmed by 4 bases and 7 bases, with 19 bases remaining between them. From germline, CDR1 is LGHNA and CDR2 YNFKEQ. This CDR3 contains 15 residues. Primers for the PCR totalled 60 Vbeta and 13 Jbeta. In the original workflow: Roughly 80 million unique TCR beta chains, roughly 11 million shared, were counted in a later analysis. The protocol was immunoSEQ multiplex PCR, while the TCRdb copy is restricted to in-frame clones and leaves out a portion. V and J calls and clone size are given by that table; D and trimming were obtained from the DNA. The sample shows under 300,000 clones, roughly 90% of them seen only once.

This TCR came from a man aged 35 to 55 in good health and CMV-seropositive. The sample taken for sequencing was PBMCs. The chain couples TRBV4-2 to TRBJ1-2; D is perhaps TRBD1 (6 bases). The CDR3 coding sequence is TGTGCCAGCAGCCGGTCCAGGGGCGCGGAATCTGGCTACACCTTC. The encoded protein is CASSRSRGAESGYTF.